The 31 T cell receptor beta chains given below trace back to one sample, sequenced in a study of blood T cells in healthy people across ages. Next came a second PCR, run for roughly 7 to 12 cycles, which used a sample-barcoded 5' primer along with a J-beta primer mix. TCRdb called the 5' RACE reads again in MiXCR, with one record for every CDR3 protein. This sample has approximately 1.5 million distinct CDR3 sequences; 35% to 45% occur once, and the top ten carry around 4%. Specimen: blood. The source of these receptors is a woman under 30 in good health.

The chain recombines TRBV2 with TRBJ1-1; D ambiguous. CDR3 length equals 13 residues. Trimming stripped 5 bases from V and 6 bases from J, with 13 bases between. Germline lookup yields CDR1 SNHLY and CDR2 FYNNEI. Written as DNA, the CDR3 is TGTGCCAGCAGTTGGGTGGGAATCGCTGAAGCTTTCTTT. This translates into CASSWVGIAEAFF.

This clonotype was counted only a few times. DNA for the CDR3: TGTGCCAGCAGTTTGACGGGACAGCTCTACGAGCAGTACTTC. Its protein product is CASSLTGQLYEQYF. V gene TRBV12-3 or TRBV12-4 combines with J gene TRBJ2-7; TRBD1 matches at 7 bases. The trim removed 3 bases at V and 3 bases at J, leaving 5 bases unmatched. This CDR3 has 14 amino acids.

The rearrangement joins TRBV6-5 to TRBJ2-2; D is perhaps TRBD2 (6 bases). CDR3 size: 16 residues. V was trimmed by 8 bases and J by 1 base, leaving 17 bases between them. CDR1 is MNHEY and CDR2 is SVGAGI in the germline V gene. The CDR3 region has the DNA TGTGCCAGCCGGGAGTTAGGGGCCCAGAACACCGGGGAGCTGTTTTTT. Encoded protein: CASRELGAQNTGELFF.

CDR3 DNA sequence: TGTGCCAGCAGAAGACGACAGGGGGTCCAAGAGACCCAGTACTTC. Translating it yields CASRRRQGVQETQYF. The V call is TRBV6-1, the J call TRBJ2-5; 9 positions match TRBD1. The germline CDR1 and CDR2 sequences are MNHNS and SASEGT. This CDR3 is 15 amino acids long. Trimming cost V 6 bases and J 1 base; bases outside gene matches: 6.

The chain employs TRBV29-1 and TRBJ2-7; D is unresolved. The V gene lost 4 bases and the J gene lost 0 bases, with 10 bases spanning the gap. CDR3 size: 13 residues. Per the germline V gene, CDR1 is SQVTM and CDR2 is ANQGSEA. The CDR3 here is CSVVKGSSYEQYF. The CDR3 region has the DNA TGCAGCGTTGTAAAGGGCAGCTCCTACGAGCAGTACTTC.

The chain is built from TRBV27 and TRBJ2-5, with 7 positions matching TRBD1. The CDR3 covers 15 residues. Germline CDR1 is MNHEY and CDR2 is SMNVEV (reference sequence). Trimming cost V 3 bases and J 1 base; bases outside gene matches: 5. CDR3 in DNA: TGTGCCAGCAGTTTCCTCGGGACAGTCCAAGAGACCCAGTACTTC. Translating it yields CASSFLGTVQETQYF.

The table lists this clonotype with a few counts. V usage is TRBV6-5 and J usage is TRBJ2-7; D possibly uses TRBD1 or TRBD2 (5 bases each). V was shortened by 4 bases and J by 4 bases, with 11 bases between the two germline ends. The CDR3 is made up of 13 amino acids. Germline CDR1 is MNHEY and CDR2 is SVGAGI. The DNA of the CDR3 is TGTGCCAGCAGTTCCGGGGACCGGTACGAGCAGTACTTC. The encoded protein is CASSSGDRYEQYF.

This clonotype came up a few times. This rearrangement joins TRBV20-1 to TRBJ2-3, with 12 bases that match TRBD1. The CDR3 is 18 residues long. V lost 5 bases and J lost 4; bases outside the gene matches: 16. Germline assignment: CDR1 DFQATT and CDR2 SNEGSKA (reference sequence). The chain's CDR3 is CSARDRGRFGLSPDTQYF. The CDR3 bases are TGCAGTGCTCGGGACAGGGGGCGTTTTGGACTATCCCCAGATACGCAGTATTTT.

The chain combines TRBV6-2 or TRBV6-3 with TRBJ2-3, with 7 bases lining up with TRBD1. Germline assignment: CDR1 MNHEY and CDR2 SVGEGT. The CDR3 extends over 15 amino acids. V lost 5 bases, J lost 0 bases, and 5 bases stayed unmatched. DNA for the CDR3: TGTGCCAGCAGTACACAGGGGCGAAGCACAGATACGCAGTATTTT. It yields the protein CASSTQGRSTDTQYF.

The genes are TRBV12-3 or TRBV12-4 and TRBJ1-5, with D unresolved. V was shortened by 3 bases and J by 11 bases, with 14 bases between the two germline ends. The CDR3 sequence is 13 residues long. This CDR3 is CASSLGGTGTQHF. DNA for the CDR3: TGTGCCAGCAGTTTGGGTGGAACCGGGACCCAGCATTTT.

This clonotype was found a few times. V and J are TRBV6-5 and TRBJ2-1, with D tentatively TRBD2 (6 bases). The CDR3 has 14 amino acids. The V gene's germline CDR1 is MNHEY and CDR2 SVGAGI. The V end lost 2 bases, the J end lost 6 bases, and 11 bases lay between the germline ends. CDR3: CASSYQVSGNEQFF. CDR3 in DNA: TGTGCCAGCAGTTACCAGGTTAGCGGCAATGAGCAGTTCTTC.

This clonotype was observed a single time. Since a much larger clone is just one base distant, this may be a read error. This rearrangement joins TRBV9 to TRBJ2-1; D may match TRBD1 or TRBD2 (5 bases each). Germline assignment: CDR1 SGDLS and CDR2 YYNGEE. This CDR3 contains 15 residues. The CDR3 loop reads CASSSRDVSYNERFF. CDR3 bases: TGTGCCAGCAGCTCCCGGGACGTATCCTACAATGAGCGGTTCTTC. The entire variable domain, with the rest obtained from reference TRBV9 and TRBJ2-1, is as follows: DSGVTQTPKHLITATGQRVTLRCSPRSGDLSVYWYQQSLDQGLQFLIQYYNGEERAKGNILERFSAQQFPDLHSELNLSSLELGDSALYFCASSSRDVSYNERFFGPGTRLTVL.

Concerning this clonotype: A much larger clonotype is one base distant, so this may be a read error. The V and J genes are TRBV5-1 and TRBJ2-7; D possibly corresponds to TRBD1 (5 bases). The J call is doubtful: the DNA matches TRBJ2-4 better. The CDR3 length is 14 residues. Germline V gene sequence: CDR1 SGHRS, CDR2 YFSETQ. CDR3 in amino acids: CASSLGVSKTIQYF. The CDR3 nucleotides read TGCGCCAGCAGCCTAGGGGTTTCCAAAACCATTCAGTACTTC.

The rearrangement uses TRBV2 and TRBJ1-1; D not certain. Trimming took 3 bases from V and 5 from J, leaving 25 bases between them. Germline loops: CDR1 SNHLY, CDR2 FYNNEI. This CDR3 has 18 residues. In DNA, the CDR3 is TGTGCCAGCAGTGATATCCGGGTTCAATCGTCGGCGTGGACTGAAGCTTTCTTT. Its translation: CASSDIRVQSSAWTEAFF.

The V and J genes are TRBV20-1 and TRBJ1-4, with D hard to call. V lost 1 base and J 1 base, leaving 1 base between the germline ends. Germline V gives CDR1 DFQATT, CDR2 SNEGSKA (reference sequence). The CDR3 is made up of 12 amino acids. CDR3: CSARVTNEKLFF. Written as DNA, the CDR3 is TGCAGTGCTAGAGTAACTAATGAAAAACTGTTTTTT.

V and J are TRBV6-2 or TRBV6-3 and TRBJ2-2; D gene uncertain. Germline V CDR1 and CDR2: MNHEY, SVGEGT. The CDR3 covers 14 residues. V gave up 5 bases and J gave up 5 bases, with 12 bases separating them. This CDR3 is CASSNALKTGELFF. The CDR3 nucleotides are TGTGCCAGCAGTAACGCACTAAAAACCGGGGAGCTGTTTTTT.

The genes are TRBV5-5 and TRBJ2-7, with D perhaps being TRBD1 or TRBD2 (6 bases each). Germline V CDR1 and CDR2: SGHKS, YYEKEE (reference sequence). The V and J ends lost 2 bases and 1 base respectively, with 13 bases between them. CDR3 length: 15 amino acids. CDR3 DNA sequence: TGTGCCAGCAGCTTAGGTCCGGGGGCTTCCTACGAGCAGTACTTC. This gives the protein CASSLGPGASYEQYF.

The rearrangement joins TRBV6-6 to TRBJ2-1; D might be TRBD1 (6 bases). The end of the DNA aligns better with TRBJ2-7, so the J call may be wrong. The germline CDR1 and CDR2 sequences are MNHNY and SVGAGI (reference sequence). This CDR3 contains 14 residues. For the CDR3, the DNA is TGTGCCAGCAGTTACCTGGACAGACACAATGAGCAGTACTTC. Encoded protein: CASSYLDRHNEQYF.

A few counts support this clonotype. The chain carries TRBV7-3 and TRBJ1-1; the D gene is possibly TRBD1 (5 bases). V was shortened by 5 bases and J by 1 base, with 14 bases between the two germline ends. Germline V gene sequence: CDR1 SGHTA, CDR2 FQGTGA. The CDR3 consists of 15 residues. CDR3: CASSLNPTGNTEAFF. DNA of the CDR3: TGTGCCAGCAGCCTAAACCCCACAGGGAACACTGAAGCTTTCTTT.

The chain couples TRBV4-1 to TRBJ1-2, with a possible D match to TRBD1 (5 bases). CDR3 length: 13 amino acids. Looked up from germline, CDR1 is MGHRA and CDR2 is YSYEKL. The V and J ends lost 6 bases and 3 bases respectively, with 11 bases between them. CDR3 amino acids: CASSQWGDYGYTF. The CDR3 nucleotides are TGCGCCAGCAGTCAATGGGGGGACTATGGCTACACCTTC.

This clonotype was observed a few times. This sequence joins TRBV25-1 and TRBJ2-4, with 10 positions matching TRBD2. The DNA end lines up better with TRBJ2-7; the J call may be wrong. CDR3 size: 15 residues. Germline values: CDR1 MGHDK, CDR2 SYGVNS. CDR3 residues: CASGGRLAGVNEQYF. The CDR3 region has the DNA TGTGCCAGCGGGGGGCGTCTAGCGGGAGTAAACGAGCAGTACTTC.

This chain connects TRBV7-3 to TRBJ2-7; weak D call: TRBD2 (6 bases). Trimming removed 5 bases from V and 7 bases from J, with 24 bases in between. CDR1 and CDR2 from the germline V gene are SGHTA and FQGTGA. The length of the CDR3 is 16 residues. CDR3 sequence: CASSPLDGGQYNEQYF. The CDR3 DNA is TGTGCCAGCAGCCCCCTGGACGGAGGGCAATACAATGAGCAGTACTTC. The complete variable domain, with remaining parts taken from reference TRBV7-3 and TRBJ2-7, reads GAGVSQTPSNKVTEKGKYVELRCDPISGHTALYWYRQSLGQGPEFLIYFQGTGAADDSGLPNDRFFAVRPEGSVSTLKIQRTERGDSAVYLCASSPLDGGQYNEQYFGPGTRLTVT.

V and J are TRBV20-1 and TRBJ1-2, with 8 nucleotides matching TRBD1. This CDR3 spans 15 amino acids. V shed 6 bases and J 8 bases; nucleotides not matched to a gene: 17. Germline V gives CDR1 DFQATT, CDR2 SNEGSKA (reference sequence). This CDR3 is CSADSGTGRYRGYTF. CDR3 DNA sequence: TGCAGTGCCGACTCCGGGACAGGCCGCTATCGGGGCTACACCTTC.

There are a few counts of this clonotype. V and J are TRBV12-3 or TRBV12-4 and TRBJ1-4; 7 bases fit TRBD1. Trimming removed 7 bases from V and 5 bases from J; junction bases left unmatched: 7. The length of the CDR3 is 14 residues. Here the CDR3 reads CASTPRRGNEKLFF. The CDR3 nucleotides read TGTGCCAGCACACCTCGCAGGGGGAATGAAAAACTGTTTTTT.

This clonotype was picked up a small number of times. The chain employs TRBV20-1 and TRBJ2-5, with D unresolved. Germline lookup yields CDR1 DFQATT and CDR2 SNEGSKA (reference sequence). The CDR3 extends over 13 amino acids. V was trimmed by 3 bases and J by 1 base, leaving 9 bases between them. CDR3 in amino acids: CSASSHRQETQYF. Written as DNA, the CDR3 is TGCAGTGCTAGTAGTCACCGCCAAGAGACCCAGTACTTC.

V and J are TRBV7-2 and TRBJ2-1; the D is unclear. Germline V lookup: CDR1 SGHTA, CDR2 FQGNSA. The CDR3 runs 14 residues. V lost 3 bases and J 2 bases, leaving 8 bases between the germline ends. The CDR3 sequence: CASSFFSTYNEQFF. CDR3 nucleotide sequence: TGTGCCAGCAGCTTTTTTAGTACCTACAATGAGCAGTTCTTC.

The chain couples TRBV3-1 to TRBJ2-5, with a weak D call TRBD2 (6 bases). V lost 1 base to trimming and J lost 11 bases, with 26 bases between them. The germline V gene encodes CDR1 LGHDT and CDR2 YNNKEL (reference sequence). This CDR3 has 17 residues. As DNA, the CDR3 is TGTGCCAGCAGCCAAGCCCTCGGGAGTGCCAGCTACAATGAGCAGTACTTC. This encodes CASSQALGSASYNEQYF.

The V call is TRBV12-3 or TRBV12-4, the J call TRBJ1-5, with D unclear. The V gene lost 1 base and the J gene lost 9 bases, with 10 bases spanning the gap. CDR3 size: 13 residues. This chain's CDR3 is CASSLGATRPQHF. CDR3 bases: TGTGCCAGCAGTTTAGGGGCCACCCGGCCCCAGCATTTT.

V and J are TRBV4-1 and TRBJ2-7; D could derive from TRBD1 or TRBD2 (5 bases each). Looked up from germline, CDR1 is MGHRA and CDR2 is YSYEKL. This CDR3 has 14 residues. Trimming removed 6 bases at V and 5 bases at J, with 17 bases between. CDR3 nucleotide sequence: TGCGCCAGCAGTTTTCCGGGACGCCTAAACGAGCAGTACTTC. Translation gives CASSFPGRLNEQYF.

This clonotype was observed at least ten times. The V call is TRBV6-2 or TRBV6-3, the J call TRBJ2-7; 9 bases agree with TRBD2. Looked up from germline, CDR1 is MNHEY and CDR2 is SVGEGT. V shed 6 bases, J shed 4 bases, and the junction held 7 bases outside the gene matches. The CDR3 length is 14 residues. The CDR3 sequence: CASSLTSGAYEQYF. DNA for the CDR3: TGTGCCAGCAGCCTGACTAGCGGTGCTTACGAGCAGTACTTC.

This clonotype was seen only a few times. The V call is TRBV20-1, the J call TRBJ1-4; D ambiguous. This CDR3 has 13 residues. Deletions cut 6 bases from V and 8 bases from J, with 16 bases between. Germline-derived CDR1 and CDR2 are DFQATT and SNEGSKA (reference sequence). CDR3 protein: CSAGLVNGEKLFF. For the CDR3, the DNA is TGCAGTGCGGGCCTCGTTAATGGAGAAAAACTGTTTTTT.